Below, 26 T cell receptor beta chains from the same sample are listed, as sequenced in a study of blood T cell repertoires in COVID-19. TCRdb keeps only in-frame clones here, not all; method: immunoSEQ multiplex PCR. Of a few hundred thousand clones in the sample, approximately 87% are singletons; the top ten hold about a tenth. The sequencing sample was made of PBMCs or T cells enriched from blood (not recorded which). The origin of the receptors is a woman aged 45-60 years who had recovered from COVID-19.

This chain links TRBV4-3 with TRBJ1-1; 7 bases fit TRBD1. V lost 6 bases, J lost 7 bases, and 2 bases stayed unmatched. This CDR3 has 11 residues. The germline V gene has CDR1 LGHNA and CDR2 YSLEER. The CDR3 loop is CASRQGIEAFF. For the CDR3, the DNA is TGCGCCAGCAGACAGGGGATTGAAGCTTTCTTT.

This rearrangement joins TRBV4-3 to TRBJ1-2; TRBD1 agrees at 7 bases. Germline V CDR1 and CDR2: LGHNA, YSLEER. V dropped 5 bases and J dropped 0; count of bases not matched to a gene: 6. The CDR3 covers 15 residues. In DNA form, the CDR3 reads TGCGCCAGCAGCAGGGGGCAGGAAGCTAACTATGGCTACACCTTC. Translated, it gives CASSRGQEANYGYTF.

To note about this clone: Being one base from a much bigger clone, this may be a read error. The gene calls are TRBV9 and TRBJ1-2; 8 bases map to TRBD1. CDR3 length: 13 residues. The germline V gene encodes CDR1 SGDLS and CDR2 YYNGEE. V trimming: 3 bases; J trimming: 6 bases; junction bases outside the gene matches: 4. The CDR3 DNA reads TGTGCCAGCAGCGCCACAGGGGGGAATGGCTACACCTTC. This encodes CASSATGGNGYTF.

V and J are TRBV5-1 and TRBJ2-3, with TRBD2 matching 10 bases. With 5 bases clipped from V and 4 bases from J, the junction kept 7 bases outside the gene matches. Germline V lookup: CDR1 SGHRS, CDR2 YFSETQ. The CDR3 totals 15 residues. CDR3 residues: CASRPGTSDADTQYF. CDR3 coding DNA: TGCGCCAGCAGGCCCGGGACTAGCGACGCAGATACGCAGTATTTT.

The chain recombines TRBV7-8 with TRBJ2-3; 7 bases match TRBD1. There are 16 residues in the CDR3. Losses at the gene ends were 1 base for V and 3 bases for J; bases not matched to a gene: 7. CDR1 is SGHVS and CDR2 is FQNEAQ in the germline V gene. CDR3 nucleotides: TGTGCCAGCAGCTTAGGCTGGGGACAGCTAACAGATACGCAGTATTTT. Amino acid sequence: CASSLGWGQLTDTQYF.

Comment on this clone: Its ends do not fully match the called genes, so a read error is possible. The V gene is TRBV9, the J gene TRBJ2-5; D is uncertain. Germline assignment: CDR1 SGDLS and CDR2 YYNGEE. The CDR3 is 9 residues long. CDR3 sequence: CASSLNSDF. CDR3 nucleotide sequence: TGTGCCAGCAGCCTTAACTCCGACTTC. Filled out from reference TRBV9 and TRBJ2-5, the complete variable domain reads DSGVTQTPKHLITATGQRVTLRCSPRSGDLSVYWYQQSLDQGLQFLIQYYNGEERAKGNILERFSAQQFPDLHSELNLSSLELGDSALYFCASSLNSDFGPGTRLLVL.

This sequence joins TRBV7-9 and TRBJ2-5; 14 bases fit TRBD2. Trimming removed 8 bases from V and 4 bases from J; junction bases left unmatched: 0. The CDR3 runs to 13 residues. In germline, CDR1 is SEHNR, CDR2 FQNEAQ (reference sequence). The CDR3 DNA is TGTGCCAGCGGGACTAGCGGGGGAGAGACCCAGTACTTC. Translation: CASGTSGGETQYF.

This clone appeared once. The V call is TRBV30, the J call TRBJ1-2, with D perhaps TRBD1 (5 bases). The V end lost 5 bases, the J end lost 7 bases, and 17 bases lay between the germline ends. Germline CDR1 and CDR2: GTSNPN and SVGIG (reference sequence). The CDR3 has 13 residues. The CDR3 here is CAWEGGGARGYTF. Here the CDR3 DNA reads TGTGCCTGGGAGGGAGGAGGGGCGCGTGGCTACACCTTC.

This clone has only a few counts. The rearrangement joins TRBV29-1 to TRBJ1-3; D perhaps matches TRBD1 (5 bases). The CDR3 loop spans 14 amino acids. V was shortened by 0 bases and J by 3 bases, with 9 bases between the two germline ends. Germline loops: CDR1 SQVTM, CDR2 ANQGSEA. CDR3 in DNA: TGCAGCGTTGAAGAGTCAGGGATTGGAAACACCATATATTTT. Encoded protein: CSVEESGIGNTIYF.

This rearrangement joins TRBV6-6 to TRBJ1-5; 8 bases line up with TRBD1. This CDR3 spans 17 amino acids. CDR1 is MNHNY, CDR2 SVGAGI, per germline (reference sequence). Unmatched junction bases numbered 12, after V lost 5 bases and J lost 3 bases. CDR3 region: CASSRLTGAIINQPQHF. CDR3 DNA sequence: TGTGCCAGCAGTCGCCTGACAGGGGCCATAATCAATCAGCCCCAGCATTTT.

V and J are TRBV24-1 and TRBJ2-3; a weak D match, TRBD2 (5 bases). CDR3 size: 13 residues. V lost 2 bases, J lost 13 bases, and 15 bases lay in between. Germline CDR1 is KGHDR and CDR2 is SFDVKD. In DNA form, the CDR3 reads TGTGCCACCAGTGATTCAACCGGGGTTCATAAGTATTTT. Its protein is CATSDSTGVHKYF.

The chain uses TRBV30 and TRBJ1-1; D may be TRBD1 (5 bases). With 2 bases removed from V and 7 bases from J, the gap between germline ends came to 14 bases. The CDR3 is 13 amino acids. CDR1 and CDR2 (germline): GTSNPN, SVGIG (reference sequence). The CDR3 bases are TGTGCCTGGAGTATGATGGGGGGGGTTGAAGCTTTCTTT. Protein: CAWSMMGGVEAFF.

A few counts support this clone. The J gene is TRBJ2-5, the V gene TRBV5-5; TRBD2 agrees at 11 bases. V gave up 4 bases and J gave up 5 bases; unmatched junction bases: 13. Germline assignment: CDR1 SGHKS and CDR2 YYEKEE (reference sequence). The CDR3 totals 17 residues. The CDR3 sequence is CASSNVGSGGARETQYF. In DNA, the CDR3 is TGTGCCAGCAGCAATGTCGGTAGCGGGGGGGCACGGGAGACCCAGTACTTC.

V is TRBV10-3 and J is TRBJ1-1; 7 bases match TRBD1. V gave up 4 bases and J gave up 11 bases; unmatched junction bases: 4. From germline, CDR1 is ENHRY and CDR2 SYGVKD. This CDR3 is 11 amino acids long. DNA for the CDR3: TGTGCCATCAGTGGGGGACAGAAGGCTTTCTTT. Protein: CAISGGQKAFF.

This chain's CDR3 is CATHRGGPLGYTF. The CDR3 nucleotides read TGTGCCACCCACAGGGGGGGCCCCCTAGGCTACACCTTC. This chain joins TRBV28 and TRBJ1-2, with TRBD1 matching over 8 bases. The CDR3 covers 13 residues. From germline, CDR1 is MDHEN and CDR2 SYDVKM. Trimming cost V 10 bases and J 8 bases; bases outside gene matches: 12.

This chain connects TRBV2 to TRBJ2-6; TRBD1 agrees at 9 bases. Per the germline V gene, CDR1 is SNHLY and CDR2 is FYNNEI. The J segment lost 0 bases and the V segment lost 8 bases, leaving 11 bases of the junction unmatched. The CDR3 has 18 amino acids. The CDR3 bases are TGTGCCAGCCAGGGAACCGGGACAGGGTCCTCTGGGGCCAACGTCCTGACTTTC. Residues: CASQGTGTGSSGANVLTF.

V and J are TRBV2 and TRBJ1-2, with 7 bases aligning to TRBD1. V trimming: 6 bases; J trimming: 8 bases; junction bases outside the gene matches: 9. The germline gives CDR1 SNHLY, CDR2 FYNNEI. The CDR3 loop spans 13 amino acids. The CDR3 reads CASRGDSPVGYTF. CDR3 in DNA: TGTGCCAGCAGAGGGGACAGCCCTGTAGGCTACACCTTC.

V usage is TRBV2 and J usage is TRBJ1-1; D not resolved. This CDR3 has 12 residues. V was pared by 5 bases and J by 5 bases, with 9 bases between. Germline CDR1 and CDR2: SNHLY and FYNNEI. The CDR3 nucleotides are TGTGCCAGCAGTAGGACTGCTACTGAAGCTTTCTTT. It translates to CASSRTATEAFF.

This chain joins TRBV6-2 or TRBV6-3 and TRBJ1-6; D is unclear. Trimming left V 4 bases short and J 8 bases short, with 6 bases between. CDR1 and CDR2 (germline): MNHEY, SVGEGT. The CDR3 is 12 residues long. In DNA form, the CDR3 reads TGTGCCAGCAGTTTCCCTCATTCACCCCTCCACTTT. Amino acids: CASSFPHSPLHF.

The chain couples TRBV5-1 to TRBJ2-7, with D perhaps matching TRBD1 (5 bases). This CDR3 has 13 amino acids. Trimming cost V 0 bases and J 3 bases, with 7 bases left between them. CDR1 and CDR2 (germline): SGHRS, YFSETQ. The CDR3 DNA reads TGCGCCAGCAGCTTGGGCAGGGACTACGAGCAGTACTTC. It is translated as CASSLGRDYEQYF.

A single count supports this clone. J is TRBJ1-1 and V is TRBV18, with TRBD1 identical over 8 bases. CDR3 length: 17 residues. Germline V gives CDR1 KGHSH, CDR2 LQKENI. Losses at the gene ends were 0 bases for V and 1 base for J; bases not matched to a gene: 7. In nucleotides, the CDR3 is TGTGCCAGCTCACCACCAACAGGGGGAGGAAAGAACACTGAAGCTTTCTTT. It translates to CASSPPTGGGKNTEAFF. Based on the CDR3 plus reference TRBV18 and TRBJ1-1, the full variable domain is NAGVMQNPRHLVRRRGQEARLRCSPMKGHSHVYWYRQLPEEGLKFMVYLQKENIIDESGMPKERFSAEFPKEGPSILRIQQVVRGDSAAYFCASSPPTGGGKNTEAFFGQGTRLTVV.

The chain couples TRBV6-2 or TRBV6-3 to TRBJ1-1; D may be TRBD1 (6 bases). Trimming took 2 bases from V and 4 from J, leaving 14 bases between them. The CDR3 extends over 15 amino acids. Germline V gives CDR1 MNHEY, CDR2 SVGEGT. The CDR3 region has the DNA TGTGCCAGCAGTTACCCGCCCACAGGGCTCACTGAAGCTTTCTTT. This codes for CASSYPPTGLTEAFF.

V is TRBV9 and J is TRBJ2-3; D not certain. From germline, CDR1 is SGDLS and CDR2 YYNGEE. CDR3 size: 15 residues. V lost 0 bases, J lost 0 bases, and 8 bases lay in between. CDR3 sequence (DNA): TGTGCCAGCAGCGTAGATCCAGCGAGCACAGATACGCAGTATTTT. Protein product: CASSVDPASTDTQYF.

The chain is built from TRBV11-3 and TRBJ2-1; D unresolved. The germline gives CDR1 SGHNT, CDR2 YENEEA. The CDR3 is made up of 12 amino acids. V lost 0 bases and J 7 bases, leaving 4 bases between the germline ends. The CDR3 loop is CASSLDPNEQFF. The CDR3, as DNA: TGTGCCAGCAGCTTAGATCCTAATGAGCAGTTCTTC.

V is TRBV15 and J is TRBJ1-3, with D unresolved. Germline lookup yields CDR1 LNHNV and CDR2 YYDKDF (reference sequence). The CDR3 contains 18 residues. V lost 2 bases to trimming and J lost 0 bases, with 17 bases between them. CDR3 protein: CATSRLGSTLSSGNTIYF. Written as DNA, the CDR3 is TGTGCCACCAGCAGATTGGGGAGTACATTGAGCTCTGGAAACACCATATATTTT.

The chain employs TRBV5-4 and TRBJ1-6; tentative D call: TRBD1 (5 bases). The V end lost 0 bases, the J end lost 9 bases, and 16 bases lay between the germline ends. Germline V gives CDR1 SGHNT, CDR2 YYREEE (reference sequence). This CDR3 is built from 16 residues. The CDR3 nucleotides are TGTGCCAGCAGCTTGGCCGGGGGGACCGGCGGTTCACCCCTCCACTTT. Encoded protein: CASSLAGGTGGSPLHF.